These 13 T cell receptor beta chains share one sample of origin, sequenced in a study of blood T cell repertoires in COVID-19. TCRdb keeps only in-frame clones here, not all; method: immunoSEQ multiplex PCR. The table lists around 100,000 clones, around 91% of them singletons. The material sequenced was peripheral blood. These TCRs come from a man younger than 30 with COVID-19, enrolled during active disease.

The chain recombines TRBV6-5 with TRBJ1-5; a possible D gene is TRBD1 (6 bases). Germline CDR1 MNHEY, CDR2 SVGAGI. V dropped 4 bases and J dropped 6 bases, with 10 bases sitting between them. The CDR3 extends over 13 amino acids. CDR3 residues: CASSWGPGQPQHF. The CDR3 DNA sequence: TGTGCCAGCAGTTGGGGGCCGGGTCAGCCCCAGCATTTT.

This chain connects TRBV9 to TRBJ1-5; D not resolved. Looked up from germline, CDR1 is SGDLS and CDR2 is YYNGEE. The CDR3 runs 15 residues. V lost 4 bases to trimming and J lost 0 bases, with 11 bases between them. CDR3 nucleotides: TGTGCCAGCAGCTCCGAGGGTGCTAGCAATCAGCCCCAGCATTTT. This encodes CASSSEGASNQPQHF.

The CDR3 region has the DNA TGTGCCAGCAGTGAAATTGGCCACCACAATGAGCAGTTCTTC. Protein sequence: CASSEIGHHNEQFF. The V gene is TRBV6-1, the J gene TRBJ2-1; D unclear. CDR3 length: 14 amino acids. Trimming removed 2 bases at V and 5 bases at J, with 10 bases between. CDR1 is MNHNS and CDR2 is SASEGT in the germline V gene.

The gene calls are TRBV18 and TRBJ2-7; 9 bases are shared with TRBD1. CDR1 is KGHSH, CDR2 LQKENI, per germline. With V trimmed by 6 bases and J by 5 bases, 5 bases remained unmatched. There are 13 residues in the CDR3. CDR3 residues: CASSQTGGDEQYF. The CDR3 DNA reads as TGTGCCAGCTCCCAAACAGGGGGCGACGAGCAGTACTTC.

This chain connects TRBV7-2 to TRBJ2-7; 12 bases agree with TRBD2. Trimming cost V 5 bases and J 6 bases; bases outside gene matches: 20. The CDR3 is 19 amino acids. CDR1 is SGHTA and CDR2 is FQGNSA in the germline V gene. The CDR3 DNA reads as TGTGCCAGCAGCCCCCGTGGGACTAGCGGGCCCCTGGCAAGGCCCGAGCAGTACTTC. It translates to CASSPRGTSGPLARPEQYF.

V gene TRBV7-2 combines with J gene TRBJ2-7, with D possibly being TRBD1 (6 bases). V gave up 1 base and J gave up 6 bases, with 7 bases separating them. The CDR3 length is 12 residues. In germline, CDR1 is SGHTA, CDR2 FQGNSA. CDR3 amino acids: CASSLGGREQYF. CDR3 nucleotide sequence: TGTGCCAGCAGCTTAGGGGGGCGCGAGCAGTACTTC.

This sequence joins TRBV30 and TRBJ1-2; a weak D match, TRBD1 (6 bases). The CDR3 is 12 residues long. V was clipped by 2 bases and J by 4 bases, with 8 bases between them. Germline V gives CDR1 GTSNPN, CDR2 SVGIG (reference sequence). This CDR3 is CAWSRQAYGYTF. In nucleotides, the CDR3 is TGTGCCTGGAGTCGACAGGCCTATGGCTACACCTTC.

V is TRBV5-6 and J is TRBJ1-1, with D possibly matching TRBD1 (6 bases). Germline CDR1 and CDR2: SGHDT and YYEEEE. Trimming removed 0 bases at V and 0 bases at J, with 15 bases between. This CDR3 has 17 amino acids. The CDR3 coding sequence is TGTGCCAGCAGCTTGGGCGGGTATGGGACAATGAACACTGAAGCTTTCTTT. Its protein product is CASSLGGYGTMNTEAFF.

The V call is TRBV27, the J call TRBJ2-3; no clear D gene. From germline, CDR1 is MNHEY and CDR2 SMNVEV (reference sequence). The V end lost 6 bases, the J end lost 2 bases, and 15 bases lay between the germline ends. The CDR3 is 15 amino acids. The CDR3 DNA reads TGTGCCAGCAGCCGCACACCCTCGTTCACAGATACGCAGTATTTT. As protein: CASSRTPSFTDTQYF.

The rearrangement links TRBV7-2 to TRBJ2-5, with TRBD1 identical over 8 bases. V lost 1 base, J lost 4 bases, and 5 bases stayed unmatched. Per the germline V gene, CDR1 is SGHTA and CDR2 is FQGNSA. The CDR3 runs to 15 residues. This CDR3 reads CASSLDAGGLETQYF. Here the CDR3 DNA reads TGTGCCAGCAGCTTAGATGCAGGGGGCCTAGAGACCCAGTACTTC.

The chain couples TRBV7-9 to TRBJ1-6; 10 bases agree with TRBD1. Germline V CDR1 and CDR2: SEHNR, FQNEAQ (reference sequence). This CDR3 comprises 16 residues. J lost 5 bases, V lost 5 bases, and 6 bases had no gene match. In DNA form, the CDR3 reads TGTGCCAGCAGCGGGAGGGGACAGGGGAATAATTCACCCCTCCACTTT. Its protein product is CASSGRGQGNNSPLHF.

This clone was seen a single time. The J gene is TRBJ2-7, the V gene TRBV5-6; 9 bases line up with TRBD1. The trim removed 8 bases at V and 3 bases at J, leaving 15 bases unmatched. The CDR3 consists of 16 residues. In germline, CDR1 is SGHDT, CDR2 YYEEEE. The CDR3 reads CASQIGGTGNFYEQYF. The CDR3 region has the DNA TGTGCCAGTCAAATCGGAGGGACAGGGAATTTCTACGAGCAGTACTTC.

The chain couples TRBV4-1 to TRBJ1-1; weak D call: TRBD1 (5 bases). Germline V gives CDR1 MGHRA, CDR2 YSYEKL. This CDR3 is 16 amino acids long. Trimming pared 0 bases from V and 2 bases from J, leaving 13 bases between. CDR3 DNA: TGCGCCAGCAGCCAAGATATGCGACAGCTAAACACTGAAGCTTTCTTT. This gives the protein CASSQDMRQLNTEAFF.